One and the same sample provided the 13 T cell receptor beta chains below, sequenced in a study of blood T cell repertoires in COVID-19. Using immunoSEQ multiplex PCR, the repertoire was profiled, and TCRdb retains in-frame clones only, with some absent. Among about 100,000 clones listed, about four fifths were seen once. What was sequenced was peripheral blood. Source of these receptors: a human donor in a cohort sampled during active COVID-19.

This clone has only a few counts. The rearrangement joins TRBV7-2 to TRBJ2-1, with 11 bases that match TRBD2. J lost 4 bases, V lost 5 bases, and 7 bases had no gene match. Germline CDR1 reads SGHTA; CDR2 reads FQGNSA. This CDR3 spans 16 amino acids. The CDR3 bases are TGTGCCAGCAGCCTCCTGACTAGCGGGAAATACAATGAGCAGTTCTTC. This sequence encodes CASSLLTSGKYNEQFF.

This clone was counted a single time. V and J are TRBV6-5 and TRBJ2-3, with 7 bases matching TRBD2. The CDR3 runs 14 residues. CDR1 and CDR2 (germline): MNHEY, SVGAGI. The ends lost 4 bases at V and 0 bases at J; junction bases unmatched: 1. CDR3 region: CASSWGLSTDTQYF. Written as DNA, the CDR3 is TGTGCCAGCAGTTGGGGACTAAGCACAGATACGCAGTATTTT.

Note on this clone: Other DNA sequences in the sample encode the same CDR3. The CDR3 nucleotides read TGCGCCAGCAGCGGGACTAGCGGGACCTACGAGCAGTACTTC. Encoded protein: CASSGTSGTYEQYF. The chain uses TRBV10-2 and TRBJ2-7; 13 nucleotides match TRBD2. V shed 6 bases and J 2 bases; nucleotides not matched to a gene: 1. The CDR3 is 14 residues long. Germline V gene data show CDR1 as WSHSY and CDR2 as SAAADI.

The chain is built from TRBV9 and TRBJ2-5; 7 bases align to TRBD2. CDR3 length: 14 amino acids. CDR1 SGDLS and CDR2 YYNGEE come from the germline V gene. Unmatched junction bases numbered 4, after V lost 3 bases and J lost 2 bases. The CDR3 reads CASSARTSQETQYF. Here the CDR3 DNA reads TGTGCCAGCAGCGCCCGGACTAGTCAAGAGACCCAGTACTTC.

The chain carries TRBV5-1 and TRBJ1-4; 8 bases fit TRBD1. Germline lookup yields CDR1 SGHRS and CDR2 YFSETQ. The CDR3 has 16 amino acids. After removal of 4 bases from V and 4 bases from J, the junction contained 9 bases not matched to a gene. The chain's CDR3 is CASSEDRVDGNEKLFF. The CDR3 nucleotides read TGCGCCAGCAGCGAGGACAGGGTGGATGGTAATGAAAAACTGTTTTTT.

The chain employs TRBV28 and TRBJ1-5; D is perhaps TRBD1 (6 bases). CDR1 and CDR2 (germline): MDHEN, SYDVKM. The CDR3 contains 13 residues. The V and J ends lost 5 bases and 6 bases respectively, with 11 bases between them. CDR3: CASSRDMGQPQHF. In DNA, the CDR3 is TGTGCCAGCAGTCGGGACATGGGTCAGCCCCAGCATTTT.

DNA of the CDR3: TGCGCCAGCAGCCCGGACAGAGGTTACATGAACACTGAAGCTTTCTTT. Translation gives CASSPDRGYMNTEAFF. The chain couples TRBV5-1 to TRBJ1-1, with D perhaps matching TRBD1 (6 bases). CDR1 is SGHRS, CDR2 YFSETQ, per germline. CDR3 length: 16 residues. Trimming removed 4 bases at V and 0 bases at J, with 16 bases between.

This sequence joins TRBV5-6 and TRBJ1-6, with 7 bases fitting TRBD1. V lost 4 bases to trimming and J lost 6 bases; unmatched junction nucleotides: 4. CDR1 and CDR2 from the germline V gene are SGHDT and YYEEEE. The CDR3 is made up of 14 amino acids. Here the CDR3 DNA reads TGTGCCAGCAGCGGGGGACAGAGTAATTCACCCCTCCACTTT. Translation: CASSGGQSNSPLHF.

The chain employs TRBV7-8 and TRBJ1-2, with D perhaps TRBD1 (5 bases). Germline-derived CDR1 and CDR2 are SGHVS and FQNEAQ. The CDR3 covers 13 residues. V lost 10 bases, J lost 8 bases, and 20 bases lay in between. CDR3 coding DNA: TGTGCCACCTCCCCGGGGGGTTCGGGAGGCTACACCTTC. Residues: CATSPGGSGGYTF.

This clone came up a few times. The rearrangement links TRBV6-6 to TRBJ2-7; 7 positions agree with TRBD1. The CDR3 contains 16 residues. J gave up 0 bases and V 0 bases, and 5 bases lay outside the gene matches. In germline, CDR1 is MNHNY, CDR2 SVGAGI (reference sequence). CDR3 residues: CASSYSRGGPSYEQYF. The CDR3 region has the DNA TGTGCCAGCAGTTACTCGAGAGGGGGCCCCTCCTACGAGCAGTACTTC.

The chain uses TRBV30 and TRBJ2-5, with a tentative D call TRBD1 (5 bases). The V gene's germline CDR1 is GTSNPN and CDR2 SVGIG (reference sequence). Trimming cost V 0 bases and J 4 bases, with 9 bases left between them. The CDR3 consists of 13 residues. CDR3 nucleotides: TGTGCCTGGAGTGTCAGGGAAGGAGAGACCCAGTACTTC. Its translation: CAWSVREGETQYF.

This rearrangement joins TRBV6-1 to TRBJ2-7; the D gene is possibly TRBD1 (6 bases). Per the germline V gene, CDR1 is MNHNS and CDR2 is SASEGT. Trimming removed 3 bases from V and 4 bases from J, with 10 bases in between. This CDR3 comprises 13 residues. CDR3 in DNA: TGTGCCAGCAGTGATTGGCAGGGGTACGAGCAGTACTTC. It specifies CASSDWQGYEQYF.

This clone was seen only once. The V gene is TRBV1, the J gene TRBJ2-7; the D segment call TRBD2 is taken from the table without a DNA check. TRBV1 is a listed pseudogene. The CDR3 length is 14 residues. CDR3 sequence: CTSSHLSGSYEQYF. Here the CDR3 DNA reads TGCACCAGCAGCCACCTTAGCGGGAGCTACGAGCAGTACTTC.